This TCR beta chain is drawn from a study of prognosis after radiotherapy for stage I lung cancer (dated by TCRdb to about 2021). About the full investigation: Between April 2018 and January 2019, about 20 stage I NSCLC patients were enrolled in Nanjing, China. The study included about 15 patients with newly diagnosed primary stage I lung tumors and roughly 5 with oligometastatic NSCLC after surgical resection of the primary tumor. Every patient was deemed medically inoperable, around twelve because of comorbidities and about seven because they refused surgery. Ages in the cohort of 13 men and more than five women ranged from roughly 50 to 85 years, with a median of 74. On tumor histology, more than ten patients had adenocarcinoma and more than five had squamous cell carcinoma. SBRT was given in 3 to 5 fractions with a biologically effective dose of at least 100 Gy, using image-guided IMRT or VMAT. SBRT was not combined with any concurrent therapy in any patient. Distant metastases were developed by four of the 19 patients after SBRT, at a median of roughly 7 months, whereas no significant progression was observed in the other 15 patients. Peripheral blood TCR beta repertoires were profiled in stage I NSCLC patients before and after stereotactic body radiotherapy, and the study then linked these repertoires to distant failure. For each of the 20 or so patients, one blood sample was taken before SBRT and one after, so the study sequenced roughly 38 samples in total.

A remark on this clonotype: No cognate antigen has been identified for it. A read error may produce the germline difference seen at one junction end.

According to the germline V gene, CDR1 reads MNHEY and CDR2 reads SVGEGT. Counted from cysteine to phenylalanine, this CDR3 has 15 amino acids. The DNA shown is the 45-base CDR3, in frame from base 1. Two rounds of multiplex PCR were used to amplify the TCR beta CDR3 region from genomic DNA. The first PCR round used primers specific to each TRBV and TRBJ gene, with sequences filed in Chinese patent CN105087789A. Universal primers were used in the second round of PCR. The Roche High Pure PCR Template Preparation Kit was used to extract genomic DNA from frozen PBMCs. Paired-end sequencing with 151 bp reads was performed on the libraries using an Illumina HiSeq 3000. Regarding the original processing steps: CutAdapt was used to discard raw reads that did not contain the multiplex PCR primer sequences. PEAR was used to merge high-quality paired reads into contigs. By alignment to reference sequences, MiXCR assigned TRB V, D and J gene segments to each contig. To remove sequencing errors, CDR3 sequences were clustered according to base quality and sequence similarity. Shannon entropy normalized by the natural log of productive TCR sequence number was used as the measure of diversity. One minus Shannon entropy divided by the natural log of the number of unique clonotypes was used as the definition of clonality. The Youden index of ROC curves was used to select progression-free survival cut-offs for repertoire metrics, and analyses were performed in R 3.5.3. TCRdb's own reprocessing of the public reads used fastp at Q25 and MiXCR and kept productive beta chains. When rows share a CDR3 protein, they turn into one entry using the most common DNA and genes. The V and J calls reflect TCRdb's pipeline rather than the authors' work. In this sample the table shows around 30,000 distinct CDR3 sequences, 34% of which occur a single time. The top ten hold 16% of the sample.

Paper-wide results and their limitations: Tumor specificity of expanded TCR clones was not determined. Differences in TRBV and TRBJ usage frequencies by metastasis status were reportedly observed in two V genes at baseline and in several V and two J genes after SBRT. No adjustment for multiple comparisons was applied to any of the reported P values. Post-SBRT Shannon entropy and its change from baseline were lower in patients who developed distant metastases; baseline Shannon entropy was not associated with metastases. After SBRT, the count of unique TCR clones dropped from a median of around 10,000 beforehand to about 6,800 afterward (Wilcoxon paired P=0.011). The small cohort and short follow-up limited the study, so independent validation of the findings is needed.

All patients had node-negative disease on CT and PET/CT, and none had a history of other malignancies or prior chemotherapy or radiotherapy. Roughly 6 milliliters of peripheral venous blood were drawn into EDTA tubes at each of two time points. PBMCs were isolated by Ficoll-Paque Plus density-gradient centrifugation. Right after collection, samples were placed at -80 degrees C and kept there until analysis. The V and J genes are TRBV6-2 or TRBV6-3 and TRBJ1-3; the D gene cannot be named for sure. The sequence derives from a donor aged 50 or older with non-small cell lung cancer. The sample here was PBMCs, taken before or after stereotactic body radiation therapy (not recorded which). The bases are TGTGCCAGAAGTGAGAGCTTTCTCTCTGGAAACACCACATATTTT. Translated, this gives CARSESFLSGNTTYF.